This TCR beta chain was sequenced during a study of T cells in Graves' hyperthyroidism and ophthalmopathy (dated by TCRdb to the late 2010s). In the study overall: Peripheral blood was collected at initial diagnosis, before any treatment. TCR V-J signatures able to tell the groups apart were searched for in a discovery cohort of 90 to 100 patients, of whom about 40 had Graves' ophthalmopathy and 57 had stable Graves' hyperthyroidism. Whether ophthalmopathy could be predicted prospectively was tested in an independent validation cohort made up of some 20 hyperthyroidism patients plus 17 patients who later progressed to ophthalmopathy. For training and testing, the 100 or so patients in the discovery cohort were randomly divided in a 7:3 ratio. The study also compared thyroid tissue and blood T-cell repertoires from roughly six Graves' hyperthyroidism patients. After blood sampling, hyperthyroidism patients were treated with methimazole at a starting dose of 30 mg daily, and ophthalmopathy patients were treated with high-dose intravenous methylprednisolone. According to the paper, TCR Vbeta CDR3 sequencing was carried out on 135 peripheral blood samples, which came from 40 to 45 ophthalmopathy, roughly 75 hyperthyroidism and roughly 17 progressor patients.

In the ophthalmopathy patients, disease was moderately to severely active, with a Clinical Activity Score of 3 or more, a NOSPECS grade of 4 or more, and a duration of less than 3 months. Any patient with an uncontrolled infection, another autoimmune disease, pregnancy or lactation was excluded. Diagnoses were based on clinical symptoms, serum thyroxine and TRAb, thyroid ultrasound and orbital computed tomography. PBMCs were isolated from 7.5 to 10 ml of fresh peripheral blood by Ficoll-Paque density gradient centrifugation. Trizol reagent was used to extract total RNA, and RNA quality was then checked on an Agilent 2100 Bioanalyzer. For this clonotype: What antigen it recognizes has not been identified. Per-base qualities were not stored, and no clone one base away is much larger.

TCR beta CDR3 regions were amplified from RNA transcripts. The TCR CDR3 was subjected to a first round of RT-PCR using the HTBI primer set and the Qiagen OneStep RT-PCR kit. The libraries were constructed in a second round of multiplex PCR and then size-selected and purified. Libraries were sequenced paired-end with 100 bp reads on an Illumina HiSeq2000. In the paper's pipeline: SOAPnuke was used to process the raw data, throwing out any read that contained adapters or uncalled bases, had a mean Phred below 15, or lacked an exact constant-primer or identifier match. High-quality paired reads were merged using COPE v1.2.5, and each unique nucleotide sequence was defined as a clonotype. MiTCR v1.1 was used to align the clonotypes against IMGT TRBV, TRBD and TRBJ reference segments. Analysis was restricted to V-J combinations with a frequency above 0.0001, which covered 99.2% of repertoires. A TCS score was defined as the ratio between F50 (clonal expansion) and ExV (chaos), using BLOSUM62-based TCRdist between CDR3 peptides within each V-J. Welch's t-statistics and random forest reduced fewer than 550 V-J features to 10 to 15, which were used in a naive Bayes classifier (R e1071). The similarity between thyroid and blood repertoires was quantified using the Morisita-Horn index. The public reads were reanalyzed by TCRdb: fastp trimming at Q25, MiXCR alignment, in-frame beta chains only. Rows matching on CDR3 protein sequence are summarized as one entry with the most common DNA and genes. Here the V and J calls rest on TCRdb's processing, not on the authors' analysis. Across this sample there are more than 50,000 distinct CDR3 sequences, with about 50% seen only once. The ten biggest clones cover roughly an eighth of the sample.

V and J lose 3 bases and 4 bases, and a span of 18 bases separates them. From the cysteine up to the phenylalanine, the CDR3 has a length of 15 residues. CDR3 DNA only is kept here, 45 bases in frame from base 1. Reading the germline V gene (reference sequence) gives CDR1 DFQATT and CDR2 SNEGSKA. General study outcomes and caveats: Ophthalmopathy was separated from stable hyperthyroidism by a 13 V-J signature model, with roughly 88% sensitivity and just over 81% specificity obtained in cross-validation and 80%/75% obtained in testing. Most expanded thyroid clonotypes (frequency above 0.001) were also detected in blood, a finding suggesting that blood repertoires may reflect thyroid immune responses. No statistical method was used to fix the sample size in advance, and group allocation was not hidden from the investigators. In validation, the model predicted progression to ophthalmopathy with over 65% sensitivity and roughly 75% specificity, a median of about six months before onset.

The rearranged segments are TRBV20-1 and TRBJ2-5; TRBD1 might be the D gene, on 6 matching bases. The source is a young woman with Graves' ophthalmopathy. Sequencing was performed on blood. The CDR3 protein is CSARSGRDNRETQYF. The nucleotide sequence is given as TGCAGTGCTAGGAGTGGCCGGGACAACCGAGAGACCCAGTACTTC.